What follows is one T cell receptor beta chain and its context. This entry comes from a study of technical replicates of blood from a handful of donors. Produced via immunoSEQ multiplex PCR; TCRdb's table is partial and in-frame only. The sample consists of tens of thousands of clones, around nine tenths of them appearing once. The source of this sequence is a human donor in good health. Sequencing input: T cells isolated from PBMCs.

CDR3 DNA: TGTGCCAGCAGCCGGGGGGTGATACACCAAGAGACCCAGTACTTC. This sequence encodes CASSRGVIHQETQYF. The chain couples TRBV11-2 to TRBJ2-5; 7 nucleotides align to TRBD2. Losses at the gene ends were 5 bases for V and 0 bases for J; bases not matched to a gene: 6. This CDR3 spans 15 amino acids. The germline CDR1 and CDR2 sequences are SGHAT and FQNNGV. Filled out from reference TRBV11-2 and TRBJ2-5, the complete variable domain reads EAGVAQSPRYKIIEKRQSVAFWCNPISGHATLYWYQQILGQGPKLLIQFQNNGVVDDSQLPKDRFSAERLKGVDSTLKIQPAKLEDSAVYLCASSRGVIHQETQYFGPGTRLLVL.